This record covers a single TCR beta chain. Its specificity is unknown. The data stem from a study of T cells in tumors after PD-1 blockade. At the level of the study: Daily vismodegib 150 mg continued in a subset of anti-PD-1-treated patients. Study outcomes and limitations: Some novel exhausted tumor clones appeared in pre-treatment blood, suggesting peripheral recruitment.

The V and J ends lost 3 bases and 3 bases respectively, with 6 bases between them. The CDR3 totals 12 residues. In germline, CDR1 is LGHDT, CDR2 YNNKEL (reference sequence). Measured with immunoSEQ multiplex PCR; TCRdb has only the in-frame clones, and not every one. The repertoire holds more than 5,000 clones, with roughly 80% as singletons. This sequence originates from a human donor with advanced basal cell or squamous cell carcinoma (not recorded which). The sequences come from PBMCs, collected after anti-PD-1 therapy. This sequence joins TRBV3-1 (or the pseudogene TRBV3-2) and TRBJ2-7; TRBD1 is a possible D gene (5 bases). The CDR3 region is CASSHTGYEQYF. CDR3 sequence (DNA): TGTGCCAGCAGCCATACAGGCTACGAGCAGTACTTC.